The subject of this entry is one T cell receptor (beta chain). The source of the sample is a study of Ad26.COV2.S vaccination and SARS-CoV-2 variants. Treatment given: roughly 18 received Ad26.COV2.S at low or high dose, single or two shots; roughly five received placebo; per-sample allocation not given. On day 63 after the first injection, vaccine and placebo recipients gave samples. The table came from immunoSEQ multiplex PCR; TCRdb's copy has only in-frame clones and leaves some out. The data show 360,000 or so clones, approximately 90% seen once. Here the sequenced sample was peripheral blood, taken in a trial of Ad26.COV2.S vaccine versus placebo. This receptor was taken from a person aged 18-65 years who received the Ad26.COV2.S COVID-19 vaccine or a placebo.

CDR3 amino acids: CASSLVQGFGEQYF. For the CDR3, the DNA is TGTGCCAGCAGCTTAGTACAGGGGTTTGGCGAGCAGTACTTC. The chain recombines TRBV7-8 with TRBJ2-7; 7 bases map to TRBD1. The V gene end was trimmed by 1 base and the J gene end by 6 bases; junction bases not matched to a gene: 6. CDR1 is SGHVS and CDR2 is FQNEAQ in the germline V gene. The CDR3 runs to 14 residues.